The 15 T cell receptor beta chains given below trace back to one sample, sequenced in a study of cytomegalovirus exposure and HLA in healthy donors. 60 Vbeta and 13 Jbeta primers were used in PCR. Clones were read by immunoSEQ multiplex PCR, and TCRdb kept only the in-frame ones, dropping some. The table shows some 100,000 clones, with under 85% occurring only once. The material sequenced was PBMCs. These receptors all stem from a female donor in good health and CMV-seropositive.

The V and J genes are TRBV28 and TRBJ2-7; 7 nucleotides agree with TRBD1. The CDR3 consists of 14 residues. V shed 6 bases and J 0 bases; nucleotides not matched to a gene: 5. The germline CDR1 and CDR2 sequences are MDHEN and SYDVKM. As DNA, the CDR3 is TGTGCCAGCAGCGACAGGGAAGGCTCCTACGAGCAGTACTTC. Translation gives CASSDREGSYEQYF.

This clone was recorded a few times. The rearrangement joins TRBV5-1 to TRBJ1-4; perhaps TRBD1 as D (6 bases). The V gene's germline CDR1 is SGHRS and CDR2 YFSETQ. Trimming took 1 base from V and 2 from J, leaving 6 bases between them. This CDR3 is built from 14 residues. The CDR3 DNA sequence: TGCGCCAGCAGCTTGACAGGGACTAATGAAAAACTGTTTTTT. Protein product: CASSLTGTNEKLFF.

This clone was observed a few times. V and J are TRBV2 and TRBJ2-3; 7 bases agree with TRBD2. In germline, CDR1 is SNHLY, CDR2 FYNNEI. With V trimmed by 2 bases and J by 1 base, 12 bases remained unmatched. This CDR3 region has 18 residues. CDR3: CASSETSLTSPRTDTQYF. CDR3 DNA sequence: TGTGCCAGCAGTGAAACCTCCTTGACTAGCCCTCGCACAGATACGCAGTATTTT.

The CDR3 coding sequence is TGCGCCAGCAGCTTGGTTGCGGGACACTATGGCTACACCTTC. Translated: CASSLVAGHYGYTF. This sequence joins TRBV5-1 and TRBJ1-2; possibly TRBD1 for D (5 bases). The CDR3 totals 14 residues. Trimming pared 0 bases from V and 3 bases from J, leaving 9 bases between. Per the germline V gene, CDR1 is SGHRS and CDR2 is YFSETQ.

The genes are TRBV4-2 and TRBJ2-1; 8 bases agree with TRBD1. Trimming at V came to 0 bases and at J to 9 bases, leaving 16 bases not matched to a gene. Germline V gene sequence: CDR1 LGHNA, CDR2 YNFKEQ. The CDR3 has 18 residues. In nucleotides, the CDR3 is TGTGCCAGCAGCCAAGAGAAGGTAAGGACAGGGAATTCAGGTGAGCAGTTCTTC. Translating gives CASSQEKVRTGNSGEQFF.

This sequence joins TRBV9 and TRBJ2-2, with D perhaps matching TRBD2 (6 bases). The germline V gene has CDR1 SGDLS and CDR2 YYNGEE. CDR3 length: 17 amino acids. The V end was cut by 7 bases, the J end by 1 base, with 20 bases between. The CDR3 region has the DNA TGTGCCAGCTCACGAATCGGCGGGGCCCTGAACACCGGGGAGCTGTTTTTT. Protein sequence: CASSRIGGALNTGELFF.

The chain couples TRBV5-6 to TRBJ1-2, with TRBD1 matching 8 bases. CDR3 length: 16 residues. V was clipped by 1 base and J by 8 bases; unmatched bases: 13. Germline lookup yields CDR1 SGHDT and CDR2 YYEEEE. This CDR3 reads CASSLPITQGAPGYTF. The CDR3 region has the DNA TGTGCCAGCAGCTTGCCCATTACGCAGGGGGCGCCCGGCTACACCTTC.

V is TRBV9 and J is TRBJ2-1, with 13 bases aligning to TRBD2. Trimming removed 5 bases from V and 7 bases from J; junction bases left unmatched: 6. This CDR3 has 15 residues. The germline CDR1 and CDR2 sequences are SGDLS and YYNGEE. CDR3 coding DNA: TGTGCCAGCAGTTCACGACTAGCGGGAGGAAATGAGCAGTTCTTC. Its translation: CASSSRLAGGNEQFF.

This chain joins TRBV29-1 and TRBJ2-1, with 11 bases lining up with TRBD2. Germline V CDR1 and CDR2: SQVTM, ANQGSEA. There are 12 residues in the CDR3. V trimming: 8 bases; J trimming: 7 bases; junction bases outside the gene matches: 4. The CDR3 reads CSPRLAGNEQFF. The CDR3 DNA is TGCAGCCCCCGACTAGCGGGGAATGAGCAGTTCTTC.

CDR3: CSVERTSGSTDTQYF. DNA of the CDR3: TGCAGCGTTGAAAGGACTAGCGGGAGTACAGATACGCAGTATTTT. J is TRBJ2-3 and V is TRBV29-1, with 13 bases identical to TRBD2. The CDR3 loop spans 15 amino acids. The trim removed 2 bases at V and 3 bases at J, leaving 2 bases unmatched. From germline, CDR1 is SQVTM and CDR2 ANQGSEA.

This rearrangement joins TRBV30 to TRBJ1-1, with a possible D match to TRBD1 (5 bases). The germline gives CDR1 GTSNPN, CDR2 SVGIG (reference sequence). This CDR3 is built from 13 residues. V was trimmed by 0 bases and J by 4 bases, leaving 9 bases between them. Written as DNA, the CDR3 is TGTGCCTGGAGTGTAGGGGAATCCACTGAAGCTTTCTTT. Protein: CAWSVGESTEAFF.

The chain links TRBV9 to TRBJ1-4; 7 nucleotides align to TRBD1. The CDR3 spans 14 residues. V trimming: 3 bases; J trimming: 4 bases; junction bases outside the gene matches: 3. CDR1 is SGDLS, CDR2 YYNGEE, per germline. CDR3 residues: CASSARDSNEKLFF. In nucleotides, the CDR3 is TGTGCCAGCAGCGCCCGGGACAGTAATGAAAAACTGTTTTTT.

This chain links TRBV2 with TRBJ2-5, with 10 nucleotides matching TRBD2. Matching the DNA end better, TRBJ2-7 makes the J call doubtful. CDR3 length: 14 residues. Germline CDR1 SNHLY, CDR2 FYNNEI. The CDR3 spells CASRLAGSSYEQYF. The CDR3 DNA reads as TGTGCCAGCAGACTAGCGGGGAGCTCCTACGAGCAGTACTTC.

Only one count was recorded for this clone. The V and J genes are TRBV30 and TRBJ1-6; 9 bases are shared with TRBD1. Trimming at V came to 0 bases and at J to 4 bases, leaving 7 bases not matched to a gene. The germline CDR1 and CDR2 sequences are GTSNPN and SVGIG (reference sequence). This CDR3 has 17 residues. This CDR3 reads CAWSVLGGQGYNSPLHF. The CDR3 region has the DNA TGTGCCTGGAGTGTACTAGGGGGACAGGGATATAATTCACCCCTCCACTTT.

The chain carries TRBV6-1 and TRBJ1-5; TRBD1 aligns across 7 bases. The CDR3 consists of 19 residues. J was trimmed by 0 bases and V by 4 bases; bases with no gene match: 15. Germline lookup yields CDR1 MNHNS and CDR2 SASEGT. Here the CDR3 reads CASSVTVPGQLYSNQPQHF. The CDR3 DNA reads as TGTGCCAGCAGTGTCACAGTACCGGGACAGCTTTATAGCAATCAGCCCCAGCATTTT.